One and the same sample provided the 7 T cell receptor beta chains below, sequenced in a study of early T cells in non-severe SARS-CoV-2 infection. TCRdb itself ran the 5' RACE reads through MiXCR, one entry per CDR3 protein. Of some 53,000 distinct CDR3 sequences in the sample, over 7.5% were seen once. Material: whole blood. The receptors come from an adult who was a healthcare worker with PCR-confirmed SARS-CoV-2 infection or an uninfected control (not recorded which).

This clonotype showed up many times. The genes are TRBV4-1 and TRBJ1-5, with D maybe TRBD1 (5 bases). This CDR3 is built from 15 residues. Trimming removed 0 bases at V and 5 bases at J, with 11 bases between. CDR1 and CDR2 (germline): MGHRA, YSYEKL. In DNA form, the CDR3 reads TGCGCCAGCAGCCAAGAAGAGTCCAGGGATCAGCCCCAGCATTTT. Protein product: CASSQEESRDQPQHF.

This clonotype was seen a handful of times. The chain uses TRBV11-2 and TRBJ1-4, with D unclear. From germline, CDR1 is SGHAT and CDR2 FQNNGV. Trimming shortened V by 0 bases and J by 3 bases, and 11 bases separated the two germline ends. The CDR3 extends over 16 amino acids. The CDR3 protein is CASSLDRVEANEKLFF. The CDR3 DNA reads TGTGCCAGCAGCTTAGATAGGGTCGAGGCTAATGAAAAACTGTTTTTT.

This clonotype was seen at least ten times. This chain connects TRBV21-1 to TRBJ2-3; the table gives TRBD2 as D, unverified against the DNA. TRBV21-1 is tagged as a pseudogene. This CDR3 region has 16 residues. The CDR3 region has the DNA TGTGCCAGCAGCAAAGTAGGACTAGCGGGATTACATACGCAGTATTTT. It codes for CASSKVGLAGLHTQYF.

In its sample, this clonotype was seen a few times. The chain uses TRBV9 and TRBJ2-1, with TRBD2 identical over 10 bases. V was pared by 3 bases and J by 7 bases, with 10 bases of the junction left unmatched. Germline CDR1 is SGDLS and CDR2 is YYNGEE. CDR3 length: 16 amino acids. The CDR3 is CASSESGRVGGNEQFF. The CDR3 nucleotides are TGTGCCAGCAGCGAGAGCGGGAGGGTTGGTGGAAATGAGCAGTTCTTC.

This clonotype appeared many times. The V and J genes are TRBV18 and TRBJ2-7; tentative D call: TRBD1 (5 bases). V was clipped by 6 bases and J by 1 base, with 13 bases between them. The CDR3 runs to 14 residues. Germline-derived CDR1 and CDR2 are KGHSH and LQKENI. The CDR3 region is CASSPRTLSYEQYF. In DNA form, the CDR3 reads TGTGCCAGCTCCCCCAGGACATTATCCTACGAGCAGTACTTC.

This chain links TRBV12-3 or TRBV12-4 with TRBJ2-2; D may be TRBD2 (6 bases). The CDR3 spans 16 residues. V gave up 4 bases and J gave up 6 bases, with 18 bases separating them. The CDR3 is CASSSRDFPWAGELFF. DNA for the CDR3: TGTGCCAGCAGTTCAAGGGACTTCCCCTGGGCCGGGGAGCTGTTTTTT.

This clonotype has more than one count but fewer than ten. The chain is built from TRBV6-2 or TRBV6-3 and TRBJ2-5; 9 nucleotides line up with TRBD2. With 5 bases clipped from V and 2 bases from J, the junction kept 3 bases outside the gene matches. Germline CDR1 reads MNHEY; CDR2 reads SVGEGT. The CDR3 spans 14 residues. CDR3 region: CASSSGGRQETQYF. In DNA, the CDR3 is TGTGCCAGCAGTAGCGGGGGGCGACAAGAGACCCAGTACTTC.